What follows is one TCR beta chain and its context. The antigen remains undetermined. The CDR3 has 17 residues. CDR1 and CDR2 (germline): SGHRS, YFSETQ. TCRdb reworked the 5' RACE reads into one entry per CDR3 protein, no DNA. The sample has approximately 150,000 distinct CDR3 sequences; the top ten hold about 12%. The record originates from a study of T cells expressing NK-cell markers. Study details: The TCR beta repertoires were obtained from sorted CD3+CD56+NKG2C+, CD3+CD56+NKG2C- and CD3+CD56-NKG2C+ T cells. Sequenced donors, eight in total, included seven who were HCMV-seropositive and one who was seronegative.

Study-wide findings and caveats: In a handful of donors, dominant CD3+CD56+NKG2C+ clones formed about 1.0-8% of CD8+ cells. The same clonotypes also predominated in the CD3+CD56-NKG2C+ fraction of four donors.

This receptor was identified in a young man in good health. The sequenced sample was blood T cells: a sorted CD56 or NKG2C T cell subset, CD4+ or CD8+ T cells, or bulk PBMC T cells (not recorded which). This chain uses TRBV5-1 with TRBJ2-2; TCRdb reports TRBD2, a call that lacks DNA to check it against. CDR3 in amino acids: CASSLARGIPSTGELFF.